This T cell receptor beta chain originates from a study of control samples from healthy donors and cancer patients. V was clipped by 2 bases and J by 6 bases; unmatched bases: 4. Germline assignment: CDR1 SGHNT and CDR2 YYREEE (reference sequence). CDR3 length: 14 amino acids. The repertoire was sequenced with immunoSEQ multiplex PCR; TCRdb's copy has only in-frame clones and lacks some. The repertoire holds roughly 50,000 clones, with 85% to 95% as singletons. This chain joins TRBV5-4 and TRBJ1-4, with 7 bases that match TRBD1. Sequencing was performed on PBMCs. This receptor was identified in a man aged 30 to 45 with colorectal cancer. The CDR3 nucleotides are TGTGCCAGCAGCTTCGACAGGGCGGATGAAAAACTGTTTTTT. Residues: CASSFDRADEKLFF. Full variable domain (outside the CDR3, taken from reference TRBV5-4 and TRBJ1-4): ETGVTQSPTHLIKTRGQQVTLRCSSQSGHNTVSWYQQALGQGPQFIFQYYREEENGRGNFPPRFSGLQFPNYSSELNVNALELDDSALYLCASSFDRADEKLFFGSGTQLSVL.